Listed here is a single T cell receptor (beta chain). This clone was counted between two and nine times. This receptor's antigen is unknown. The record has no base qualities; no much larger clone is one base away. In the germline V gene, CDR1 corresponds to SGHDN and CDR2 to FVKESK. There are 15 amino acids in the CDR3, from cysteine to phenylalanine inclusive. The CDR3 DNA has 45 bases and is translated from base 1. After removal of 4 bases from V and 9 bases from J, the junction retains 9 bases not matched to a gene. The cohort consisted of more than 650 healthy bone marrow donors. Cohort members were all nominally healthy when sampled, although unrecorded immune exposures were likely present. The donor tested CMV seropositive, placing the donor among the approximately 310 seropositive members of the cohort. A peripheral blood sample was collected from each donor, and TCR beta sequencing was performed on peripheral blood mononuclear cells. The Qiagen DNeasy Blood Extraction Kit was used to extract genomic DNA from the blood cell samples.

Libraries came from the immunoSEQ multiplex PCR assay. For the multiplex PCR, a mixture combining 60 forward primers for TCR Vbeta segments and 13 reverse primers for TCR Jbeta segments was used. A multiplex PCR assay on genomic DNA amplified the CDR3 region of rearranged TCR beta genes. Amplified TCR beta libraries were sequenced as 87-base-pair reads on the Illumina HiSeq System. From the authors' description of their analysis: A later analysis tallied approximately 87 million unique TCR beta chains across the approximately 670 repertoires, and around 10 million of those chains were shared by two or more donors. To remove PCR and sequencing errors, raw reads were error-corrected and collapsed into unique sequences using a nearest-neighbor algorithm that merged closely related sequences. V, D and J gene segments were assigned by aligning CDR3 sequences to IMGT reference sequences. Each retained sequence needed at least a six-nucleotide match to both a V gene segment and a J gene segment. Rearrangements were classified as productive when the CDR3 lacked stop codons and remained in frame with V and J, and all other rearrangements were classified as non-productive. Following IMGT convention, CDR3 was defined as the stretch from the second conserved V-encoded cysteine to the conserved J-encoded phenylalanine. The earlier analysis of approximately 590 of the donors excluded any sequence lacking an unambiguous match to a single V gene segment. In an earlier analysis of around 600 of the donors, V segments were called functional above 56.7% productive rearrangements and were called segregating when the between-donor standard deviation exceeded 5%. To diagnose cytomegalovirus status from the catalog of TCR beta chain sequences, a statistical classification framework was built. A later analysis assigned V and J genes by comparing TCR nucleotide sequences with IMGT/GENE-DB human TR gene sequences. A later analysis assigned CDR3 sequences and most-parsimonious VDJ recombination scenarios with the TCRdist pipeline. A later analysis defined each TCR beta chain by its CDR3 amino acid sequence plus V-gene family, and excluded reads lacking a unique V-gene family. In a later analysis, 450 to 600 highly shared, low-generation-probability nucleotide sequences were removed to address suspected cross-contamination and a sequencing artifact. For each public chain, a later analysis derived a clonal expansion index from normalized ranks of inferred template counts within each repertoire. Generation probabilities in a later analysis came from a VDJ recombination model fitted to out-of-frame rearrangements, and those results were checked against IGoR. A later analysis scored TCR-TCR, TCR-HLA and TCR-CMV co-occurrence with hypergeometric tests, applying a repertoire-size bias correction to TCR pairs. A later analysis estimated false discovery rates by permuting HLA or CMV assignments 20 times. In a later analysis, co-occurring TCRs were grouped using DBSCAN, with TCRdist sequence similarity added in when clustering inside HLA-allele-positive subsets. Repertoires with fewer than 30,000 or more than 120,000 public chains were left out of co-occurrence clustering, as were several repertoires with anomalous nucleotide sharing. TCRdb limited this immuneACCESS table to in-frame rearrangements with V and J called. A share of clones is missing; checked studies link under half to unresolved V genes, and the rest is unexplained. The V and J calls and clone size were taken over from that table, and D and trimming were inferred from the DNA. The sample profile shows roughly 130,000 clones; roughly two thirds of them were found once. The ten largest account for about 1.6% of the sample.

The data were obtained in a study of cytomegalovirus exposure and HLA in healthy donors (dated by TCRdb to 2015 to 2018). Looking at the study overall: According to an earlier analysis of several hundred of the donors, 150 million to 200 million T cells yielded roughly 100 million unique TCR beta sequences and about 300 Gb of sequence data. Genome-wide SNP genotypes for about three fifths of the roughly 670 donors were used in a later genetic analysis, which treated that subset as a discovery cohort. The aim of the study was to test whether cataloging public T cell receptors could identify signatures of past pathogen exposure. Rather than drawing on any new phenotypic data, the later analysis identified candidate immune exposures from TCR beta sequences and the way those sequences occurred across donors. The genetic ancestry cluster associated with self-reported Caucasian donors included 70% to 85% of the roughly 380 genotyped donors. In addition to the first cohort of 666 subjects, a separate validation cohort of approximately 120 different subjects was used. Among over 350 genotyped donors of the cohort, an average of 235,054 unique TCR beta nucleotide sequences were sequenced per donor, around a sixth of them non-productive. A handful of DR-DQ haplotypes were treated as single units for association and clustering because of strong linkage in the cohort. About 280 gigabases of sequencing data and tens of millions of unique TCR sequences made up an early release that covered 500 to 700 HLA-typed donors. High-throughput TCR immunosequencing, statistical association of individual TCRs with disease status, and machine learning were combined to predict cytomegalovirus infection status. In an earlier analysis of over 550 of the donors, high-throughput TCR beta sequencing was used to judge whether each TCR beta V gene segment behaved as functional or pseudogenic. Donor age, sex, ethnicity and CMV serostatus were collected together with the repertoire data. The number of typed donors differed by locus: roughly 629-640 for A, B, C, DRB1 and DQB1; roughly 510 for DQA1; about 600 for DPA1; and approximately 450 for DPB1. Both class I and class II loci were covered by HLA typing, at four-digit resolution. Every discovery cohort repertoire had been produced on one sequencing platform. Using immunosequencing, the study profiled T cell repertoires from roughly 650 subjects and related those repertoires to cytomegalovirus serostatus. A later analysis re-examined previously published TCR beta repertoires from more than 650 donors and added high-resolution HLA genotyping to investigate patterns of TCR occurrence. The study at large found these results: According to a later genetic analysis, donors in an Asian-associated ancestry cluster had fewer N-insertions in productive TCRs than the approximately 630-donor mean. The classifier was reported to diagnose cytomegalovirus status with high specificity and sensitivity in both the original and validation cohorts. The study gave a list of around 170 TCR beta chains associated with cytomegalovirus. According to a later analysis, TCR association rates differed among HLA loci, with DRB1 alleles showing the most associated TCRs and HLA-C alleles showing the fewest. A cluster of highly shared sequence variants was judged likely to be a technical artifact of the sequencing pipeline. HLA typing was unavailable for some donors at each locus, so association tests used only the typed subset. In a later analysis, most CMV-associated TCR beta chains were found to appear HLA-restricted, with HLA associations seemingly driven largely by CMV exposure. The 87-base-pair reads could not distinguish some IMGT-functional V segments, including TRBV6-2 and TRBV6-3, so those segments were excluded. While some public TCRs were present in many individuals, most TCR sequences turned up only very rarely across donors. The authors suggested that the approach could potentially be extended to other disease states and immunological phenotypes. Only TCR beta chains were sequenced in this cohort, and the absence of alpha or paired-chain data limited detectable features. In an earlier analysis of about 600 of the donors, most TCR beta V segments appeared in productive rearrangements about 87% or about 30% of the time, broadly matching IMGT annotations. Linkage disequilibrium might explain the correlated functional status among segregating V segments, but an unknown experimental factor could not be ruled out. A later analysis associated 16,951 TCR beta sequences with specific HLA alleles at a false discovery rate of 0.05. When HLA alleles, especially DR and DQ, strongly co-occurred, attributing TCR associations to individual alleles was difficult. Compared with equally common non-associated chains, HLA-associated TCR beta chains in a later analysis were more clonally expanded and had lower generation probabilities. Because counts were too low, seventeen rarely observed V segments, including chromosome 9 orphons, were excluded from the earlier analysis of 587 of the donors. In vitro tests confirmed that three of the cytomegalovirus-associated TCR beta chains recognize cytomegalovirus antigens. The only immune exposure information available for the cohort was CMV serostatus. A further reported finding was that TCR beta sequences accurately predicted the HLA-A and HLA-B alleles for most subjects in the first cohort. Roughly uniform sequencing depth across donors was assumed in presence/absence analyses, although this assumption may not hold. Several of the top co-occurrence clusters appeared to be linked to parvovirus B19, influenza, CMV and Epstein-Barr virus, according to a later analysis. A later genetic analysis associated a missense DCLRE1C variant with V-gene and J-gene trimming of TCR beta chains, and an independent cohort replicated the association.

The chain employs TRBV14 and TRBJ2-1, with 10 bases in between that match TRBD2. The clonotype comes from a man aged 30 to 45 in good health and CMV-seropositive. The specimen was PBMCs. At the DNA level, the sequence is TGTGCCAGCAGCCCCGGGTCTAGCGGGAGTAGTGAGCAGTTCTTC. Its amino acids are CASSPGSSGSSEQFF.